This T cell receptor beta chain was recovered during a study of T cells in women clearing cervical HPV infection. Study context: Control women cleared a single incident HPV16 infection within 12 months. Overall study findings and caveats: Controls had more TRBV6-7 (approximately 0.15%) than cases (roughly 0.11%).

Generated by immunoSEQ multiplex PCR, the TCRdb table keeps only in-frame clones and is missing some. This repertoire includes fewer than 30,000 clones. Per the germline V gene, CDR1 is LNHDA and CDR2 is SQIVND (reference sequence). The CDR3 has 13 residues. Note on this clone: Its antigen is still unknown. The read terminates 3 residues before the CDR3 end, so the remaining end is supplied by the germline J gene.

This chain joins TRBV19 and TRBJ2-3; TRBD1 matches at 8 bases. The specimen sequenced was blood buffy coat. The source of this sequence is a woman between 18 and 69 years old with a cervical HPV16 infection that either progressed to CIN3+ or cleared (not recorded which). The CDR3 region is CATSDRVNQPQYF. Partial CDR3 DNA: TGTGCCACCTCGGACAGGGTCAATCAGCCG.